These 3 T cell receptor beta chains originate from one sample sequenced in a study of blood T cell repertoires in COVID-19. Sequenced by immunoSEQ multiplex PCR; TCRdb stores in-frame clones only, minus some. The sample holds 200,000 to 250,000 clones, approximately 86% seen once. The sample taken for sequencing was peripheral blood. The source of these receptors is a woman in her forties or fifties with COVID-19, enrolled during active disease.

This chain joins TRBV12-3 or TRBV12-4 and TRBJ2-7; tentatively, D is TRBD1 (5 bases). V shed 1 base and J shed 5 bases, with 9 bases lying between them. The CDR3 is made up of 13 amino acids. CDR3 amino acids: CASSLEGFHEQYF. The DNA for the CDR3 is TGTGCCAGCAGTTTAGAGGGGTTCCACGAGCAGTACTTC.

The gene calls are TRBV5-1 and TRBJ2-3; 9 bases are shared with TRBD2. The J segment lost 2 bases and the V segment lost 0 bases, leaving 7 bases of the junction unmatched. This CDR3 has 17 residues. CDR1 is SGHRS and CDR2 is YFSETQ in the germline V gene. The CDR3 loop reads CASSLGVAGDITDTQYF. CDR3 bases: TGCGCCAGCAGCTTGGGGGTAGCGGGGGACATCACAGATACGCAGTATTTT.

The genes are TRBV9 and TRBJ2-1; D ambiguous. The CDR3 consists of 15 residues. Between the trimmed V and J ends, which lost 0 bases and 8 bases, there was a span of 15 bases. Germline CDR1 is SGDLS and CDR2 is YYNGEE. CDR3 residues: CASSVAMGDLDEQFF. The CDR3 DNA is TGTGCCAGCAGCGTAGCAATGGGCGATCTGGATGAGCAGTTCTTC.